This TCR beta chain was identified during a study of blood T cells in healthy people across ages. Trimming removed 4 bases from V and 0 bases from J, with 9 bases in between. From germline, CDR1 is DFQATT and CDR2 SNEGSKA (reference sequence). The CDR3 contains 13 residues. Combining a sample-barcoded 5' primer with a J-beta primer mix, a second PCR ran for about 7 to 11 cycles. Using its own MiXCR run on the 5' RACE reads, TCRdb lists one record per CDR3 protein. The sample holds fewer than 2 million distinct CDR3 sequences, about 39% seen once. The rearrangement joins TRBV20-1 to TRBJ1-1; no firm D call. The receptor comes from a human donor in good health. Input material: blood. CDR3 sequence reads: CSATGRVNTEAFF. The CDR3 DNA reads TGCAGTGCTACGGGTAGGGTGAACACTGAAGCTTTCTTT.